This T cell receptor (beta chain) was recovered during a study of blood T cell repertoires in COVID-19. Study as a whole: Specimens from acute and convalescent COVID-19 originated in the United States, Italy and Spain. PBMCs, B-cell-depleted T cells, or T cells provided the cDNA or gDNA that made up the material.

This clone was seen a few times. The CDR3 sequence is 13 residues long. Germline V gene sequence: CDR1 ENHRY, CDR2 SYGVKD. V was cut by 10 bases and J by 5 bases, with 17 bases left in between. The data were produced by immunoSEQ multiplex PCR, yet TCRdb's version contains in-frame clones alone and is incomplete. The sample records approximately 25,000 clones, 65% to 75% being singletons. The Seattle site enrolled patients during active infection and followed them longitudinally. This receptor was taken from a man between 50 and 59 years old with COVID-19, enrolled during active disease. The chain combines TRBV10-3 with TRBJ1-1, with D unresolved. The specimen was peripheral blood. CDR3 sequence: CATNDGGNTEAFF. The CDR3 DNA reads as TGTGCCACCAACGATGGAGGGAATACTGAAGCTTTCTTT.